The source of this T cell receptor (beta chain) is a study of cytomegalovirus exposure and HLA in healthy donors. Study conclusions and caveats: High specificity and sensitivity for cytomegalovirus status were reported for the classifier. Cytomegalovirus-associated TCR beta chains were listed, numbering more than 150.

This clone was seen once. Its antigen is undetermined. Measured with immunoSEQ multiplex PCR; TCRdb has only the in-frame clones, and not every one. The data show 120,000 to 150,000 clones, with about 87% seen just once and around 10% held by the top ten. From the 120-subject validation cohort, which was separate from the approximately 700-subject first cohort, the donors were drawn. Germline V gene data show CDR1 as SGHVS and CDR2 as FQNEAQ. This CDR3 is built from 16 residues. V lost 6 bases to trimming and J lost 1 base; unmatched junction nucleotides: 6. The clonotype comes from a man between 18 and 29 years old in good health and CMV-seropositive. The source material was PBMCs. This chain connects TRBV7-8 to TRBJ2-1; 10 bases map to TRBD2. CDR3 nucleotides: TGTGCCAGCAGATATCGAGCGGGAGGGTCCTACAATGAGCAGTTCTTC. Amino acid sequence: CASRYRAGGSYNEQFF.